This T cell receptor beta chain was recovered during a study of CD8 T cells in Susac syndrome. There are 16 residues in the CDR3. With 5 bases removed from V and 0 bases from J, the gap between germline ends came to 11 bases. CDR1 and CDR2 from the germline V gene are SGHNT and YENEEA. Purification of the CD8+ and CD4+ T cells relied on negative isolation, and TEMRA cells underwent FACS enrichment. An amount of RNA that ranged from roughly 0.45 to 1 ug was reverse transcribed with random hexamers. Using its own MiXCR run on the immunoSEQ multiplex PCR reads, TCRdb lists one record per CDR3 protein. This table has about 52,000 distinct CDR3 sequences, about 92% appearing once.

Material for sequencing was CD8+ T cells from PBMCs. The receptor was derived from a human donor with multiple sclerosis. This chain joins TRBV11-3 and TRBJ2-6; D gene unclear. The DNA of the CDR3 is TGTGCCAGCAGCCCTCCCGAGGTCTCTGGGGCCAACGTCCTGACTTTC. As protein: CASSPPEVSGANVLTF.